This entry lists 11 T cell receptor beta chains sequenced from one sample in a study of control samples from healthy donors and cancer patients (dated by TCRdb to 2020 to 2021). The library was built by means of the immunoSEQ multiplex PCR assay. In its TCRdb copy, this immuneACCESS table keeps in-frame sequences only and misses some clones. Where compared with another copy, unresolved V genes explain less than half of these, and the others have no known cause. The sample includes about 150,000 clones, with 93% observed a single time. The ten largest account for 4.5% to 6% of the sample. Material: blood. These receptors originate from a man aged 18 to 30 in good health.

The rearrangement joins TRBV28 to TRBJ1-2; D is uncertain. V was clipped by 6 bases and J by 2 bases, with 13 bases between them. Germline V gives CDR1 MDHEN, CDR2 SYDVKM. The CDR3 spans 14 residues. The CDR3 reads CASSEVTMNYGYTF. In DNA, the CDR3 is TGTGCCAGCAGCGAAGTGACAATGAACTATGGCTACACCTTC.

The chain has TRBV27 and TRBJ2-4; D perhaps matches TRBD2 (6 bases). This CDR3 spans 15 amino acids. Germline V CDR1 and CDR2: MNHEY, SMNVEV (reference sequence). V was clipped by 5 bases and J by 0 bases, with 11 bases between them. The CDR3 protein is CASSGLGGAKNIQYF. The CDR3 nucleotides are TGTGCCAGCAGTGGATTGGGGGGAGCCAAAAACATTCAGTACTTC.

The V and J genes are TRBV7-9 and TRBJ2-7; D is undetermined. Germline CDR1 is SEHNR and CDR2 is FQNEAQ (reference sequence). Trimming cost V 1 base and J 6 bases, with 7 bases left between them. CDR3 length: 12 residues. Here the CDR3 DNA reads TGTGCCAGCAGCTTAGATTCTTTCGAGCAGTACTTC. Protein: CASSLDSFEQYF.

Only a few counts were recorded for this clone. The DNA for the CDR3 is TGTGCCAGCAGTTTAATCCCGACAGGTGGCTACACCTTC. It is translated as CASSLIPTGGYTF. The chain employs TRBV27 and TRBJ1-2; D may be TRBD1 (6 bases). Germline lookup yields CDR1 MNHEY and CDR2 SMNVEV (reference sequence). Trimming left V 2 bases short and J 7 bases short, with 11 bases between. The CDR3 covers 13 residues.

This rearrangement joins TRBV19 to TRBJ2-7; D remains unclear. Germline loops: CDR1 LNHDA, CDR2 SQIVND (reference sequence). V was clipped by 3 bases and J by 2 bases, with 20 bases between them. The CDR3 totals 17 residues. CDR3 bases: TGTGCCAGTAGTATTGCCCCCCAGGAGTCTTCTCCCTACGAGCAGTACTTC. It is translated as CASSIAPQESSPYEQYF.

This chain joins TRBV6-4 and TRBJ2-1; D is perhaps TRBD1 or TRBD2 (5 bases each). V was clipped by 5 bases and J by 0 bases, with 8 bases between them. Germline values: CDR1 MRHNA, CDR2 SNTAGT. The length of the CDR3 is 14 residues. The CDR3 nucleotides are TGTGCCAGCAGTCCAGGGAGCTCCTACAATGAGCAGTTCTTC. Its translation is CASSPGSSYNEQFF.

Of note for this clone: Different DNA sequences within this sample yield the same CDR3. V gene TRBV2 combines with J gene TRBJ2-2, with TRBD2 identical over 8 bases. V was clipped by 8 bases and J by 7 bases; unmatched bases: 12. The CDR3 totals 15 residues. The germline CDR1 and CDR2 sequences are SNHLY and FYNNEI. The CDR3 DNA follows: TGTGCCAGCGGGCCCGGGGGGGTTCGTGACGGGGAGCTGTTTTTT. Amino acid sequence: CASGPGGVRDGELFF.

V gene TRBV2 combines with J gene TRBJ2-5, with D possibly TRBD2 on 6 matching bases. This CDR3 has 15 residues. Germline V gives CDR1 SNHLY, CDR2 FYNNEI. The ends were cut back, 4 bases at V and 0 bases at J, with 12 bases in the middle. The CDR3 spells CASSGGGAYQETQYF. The CDR3 region has the DNA TGTGCCAGCAGTGGGGGCGGGGCGTACCAAGAGACCCAGTACTTC.

A word on this clone: This sample also contains other DNA sequences that code for the same CDR3. This chain uses TRBV5-4 with TRBJ1-1; D is unclear. CDR3 length: 13 residues. Trimming took off 4 bases at V and 1 base at J, with 8 bases between the two ends. The V gene's germline CDR1 is SGHNT and CDR2 YYREEE (reference sequence). The CDR3 DNA is TGTGCCAGCAGCCCTGCAGGGAACACTGAAGCTTTCTTT. This encodes CASSPAGNTEAFF.

This clone was seen only once. This chain connects TRBV6-5 to TRBJ1-4; 7 nucleotides line up with TRBD1. V trimming: 6 bases; J trimming: 5 bases; junction bases outside the gene matches: 6. Germline V CDR1 and CDR2: MNHEY, SVGAGI. The CDR3 totals 14 residues. The CDR3 region has the DNA TGTGCCAGCAGGGAGGGACAGAGCAATGAAAAACTGTTTTTT. It is translated as CASREGQSNEKLFF.

The chain joins TRBV21-1 to TRBJ2-2; no DNA check was done on the table's D call, TRBD1. TRBV21-1 is a pseudogene segment. The CDR3 loop spans 20 amino acids. The CDR3 DNA is TGTGCCAGCAGCAGCTGGGGGGTAGGGGGCATGCTTCTTCGCACCGGGGAGCTGTTTTTT. Protein product: CASSSWGVGGMLLRTGELFF.